The 26 T cell receptor beta chains given below trace back to one sample, sequenced in a study of blood T cells in healthy people across ages. A second PCR, run for roughly 7 to 12 cycles, used a sample-barcoded 5' primer plus a J-beta primer mix. TCRdb reanalysed the 5' RACE reads using MiXCR and keeps one entry per CDR3 protein. This table has around 780,000 distinct CDR3 sequences, around a quarter appearing once. The sample was also reused in another study, on T cells of mothers and their children.

Specimen: blood. Source of these receptors: a boy aged 5-17 years in good health.

This clonotype turned up a few times. The CDR3 spells CAISGRGPVYEQYF. CDR3 nucleotide sequence: TGTGCCATCAGTGGGAGGGGACCAGTCTACGAGCAGTACTTC. The chain joins TRBV10-3 to TRBJ2-7, with a possible D match to TRBD2 (6 bases). With 4 bases removed from V and 3 bases from J, the gap between germline ends came to 13 bases. The V gene's germline CDR1 is ENHRY and CDR2 SYGVKD. The CDR3 consists of 14 residues.

This chain connects TRBV4-2 to TRBJ2-3; 12 nucleotides line up with TRBD2. Unmatched junction bases numbered 14, after V lost 4 bases and J lost 6 bases. Germline V CDR1 and CDR2: LGHNA, YNFKEQ. The CDR3 is 18 residues long. The CDR3 protein is CASSRLGASGGGLDTQYF. CDR3 DNA sequence: TGTGCCAGCAGCCGCCTTGGGGCTAGCGGGGGGGGCCTGGATACGCAGTATTTT.

This clonotype appeared a few times. The V gene is TRBV20-1, the J gene TRBJ2-2; possible D gene TRBD2, 5 bases. Trimming removed 3 bases at V and 4 bases at J, with 18 bases between. This CDR3 is built from 16 residues. Germline CDR1 and CDR2: DFQATT and SNEGSKA (reference sequence). The CDR3 region has the DNA TGCAGTGCTAGGTCTCTGCGGGCGGCTACCACCGGGGAGCTGTTTTTT. Translation gives CSARSLRAATTGELFF.

Only a few counts were recorded for this clonotype. This chain links TRBV11-3 with TRBJ1-4; D is unresolved. Trimming left V 5 bases short and J 7 bases short, with 23 bases between. Germline lookup yields CDR1 SGHNT and CDR2 YENEEA. CDR3 length: 17 residues. Here the CDR3 DNA reads TGTGCCAGCAGCCCCCCGGTGAGGAACCTACGGGGTGAAAAACTGTTTTTT. This encodes CASSPPVRNLRGEKLFF.

Only a few counts were recorded for this clonotype. The chain combines TRBV12-3 or TRBV12-4 with TRBJ2-7, with a possible D match to TRBD2 (6 bases). The CDR3 runs to 14 residues. Deletions cut 7 bases from V and 4 bases from J, with 17 bases between. The CDR3 sequence is CASNFGGVPYEQYF. DNA of the CDR3: TGTGCCAGCAATTTTGGAGGGGTCCCATACGAGCAGTACTTC.

The chain joins TRBV14 to TRBJ2-6, with D unclear. V lost 3 bases to trimming and J lost 3 bases, with 6 bases between them. Germline values: CDR1 SGHDN, CDR2 FVKESK. CDR3 length: 14 amino acids. CDR3 sequence reads: CASSQGLGANVLTF. In DNA, the CDR3 is TGTGCCAGCAGCCAGGGCCTTGGGGCCAACGTCCTGACTTTC.

This clonotype was observed a few times. This chain uses TRBV28 with TRBJ2-5; 8 positions agree with TRBD1. The germline V gene encodes CDR1 MDHEN and CDR2 SYDVKM. V gave up 5 bases and J gave up 4 bases; unmatched junction bases: 9. The length of the CDR3 is 15 residues. The CDR3 DNA reads TGTGCCAGCAGTCAAGGGGGCAGGGGGCGAGAGACCCAGTACTTC. This translates into CASSQGGRGRETQYF.

The chain couples TRBV29-1 to TRBJ2-2; TRBD2 aligns across 8 bases. CDR1 is SQVTM and CDR2 is ANQGSEA in the germline V gene. This CDR3 spans 14 amino acids. V dropped 5 bases and J dropped 6; count of bases not matched to a gene: 8. The CDR3 DNA sequence: TGCAGCGTTACCTCCGGGACTAGGGCCGGGGAGCTGTTTTTT. Encoded protein: CSVTSGTRAGELFF.

The chain combines TRBV28 with TRBJ2-1; maybe TRBD1 (5 bases). CDR1 and CDR2 from the germline V gene are MDHEN and SYDVKM. V was cut by 6 bases and J by 8 bases, with 8 bases left in between. The CDR3 contains 11 residues. CDR3 sequence (DNA): TGTGCCAGCAGACTCAGGGATGAGCAGTTCTTC. Translated, it gives CASRLRDEQFF. The entire variable domain, with the rest obtained from reference TRBV28 and TRBJ2-1, is as follows: DVKVTQSSRYLVKRTGEKVFLECVQDMDHENMFWYRQDPGLGLRLIYFSYDVKMKEKGDIPEGYSVSREKKERFSLILESASTNQTSMYLCASRLRDEQFFGPGTRLTVL.

The CDR3: CSARTGGDYGYTF. The CDR3, as DNA: TGCAGTGCACGGACAGGGGGGGACTATGGCTACACCTTC. This chain links TRBV20-1 with TRBJ1-2; TRBD1 aligns across 10 bases. Per the germline V gene, CDR1 is DFQATT and CDR2 is SNEGSKA (reference sequence). With 6 bases clipped from V and 3 bases from J, the junction kept 4 bases outside the gene matches. The CDR3 loop spans 13 amino acids.

This clonotype has a handful of counts. The V call is TRBV12-3 or TRBV12-4, the J call TRBJ2-2; tentatively, D is TRBD1 (5 bases). The CDR3 covers 14 residues. The V gene lost 5 bases and the J gene lost 7 bases, with 14 bases spanning the gap. CDR3 nucleotides: TGTGCCAGCAGTGGGCGGACATTGAACGGGGAGCTGTTTTTT. Protein sequence: CASSGRTLNGELFF.

This clonotype was counted a few times. V is TRBV11-2 and J is TRBJ2-7, with 7 bases aligning to TRBD2. V was clipped by 6 bases and J by 3 bases; unmatched bases: 17. The CDR3 runs 17 residues. CDR1 and CDR2 (germline): SGHAT, FQNNGV. The CDR3 bases are TGTGCCAGCAGACCCGGCGGGGTGGGCGGGGGATACTACGAGCAGTACTTC. Amino acid sequence: CASRPGGVGGGYYEQYF.

A remark on this clonotype: At one end the junction does not follow the germline gene, possibly because of a read error. The CDR3 loop reads CSAHFPGTANEKLFF. The CDR3 DNA follows: TGCAGTGCTCATTTCCCCGGGACAGCAAACGAAAAACTGTTCTTT. The V and J genes are TRBV20-1 and TRBJ1-4; 7 bases match TRBD1. CDR3 length equals 15 residues. Germline V gene sequence: CDR1 DFQATT, CDR2 SNEGSKA (reference sequence).

In this sample, this clonotype turned up a few times. The chain combines TRBV24-1 with TRBJ1-2, with D tentatively TRBD1 (5 bases). V was trimmed by 0 bases and J by 4 bases, leaving 8 bases between them. Per the germline V gene, CDR1 is KGHDR and CDR2 is SFDVKD. This CDR3 contains 14 residues. The CDR3 spells CATSDLRQGYGYTF. For the CDR3, the DNA is TGTGCCACCAGTGATTTGCGGCAGGGCTATGGCTACACCTTC.

The chain recombines TRBV6-5 with TRBJ2-7; D might be TRBD1 (6 bases). The CDR3 is made up of 14 amino acids. The V end was cut by 5 bases, the J end by 3 bases, with 14 bases between. The germline V gene encodes CDR1 MNHEY and CDR2 SVGAGI. The CDR3 coding sequence is TGTGCCAGCAGTAGGCAGGGGTCAGTCTACGAGCAGTACTTC. It specifies CASSRQGSVYEQYF.

This chain connects TRBV28 to TRBJ1-4, with D tentatively TRBD1 (5 bases). This CDR3 has 15 residues. The ends were cut back, 6 bases at V and 8 bases at J, with 19 bases in the middle. From germline, CDR1 is MDHEN and CDR2 SYDVKM. CDR3 protein: CASRPSGDGREKLFF. CDR3 DNA: TGTGCCAGCAGACCCTCCGGGGACGGGAGGGAAAAACTGTTTTTT.

This clonotype was picked up a small number of times. The chain carries TRBV7-9 and TRBJ2-7; no reliable D call. Trimming left V 2 bases short and J 2 bases short, with 13 bases between. Germline lookup yields CDR1 SEHNR and CDR2 FQNEAQ (reference sequence). There are 15 residues in the CDR3. This CDR3 is CASSLQSILTYEQYF. The DNA of the CDR3 is TGTGCCAGCAGCTTACAGAGCATCCTTACCTACGAGCAGTACTTC. The full variable domain, completed using reference TRBV7-9 and TRBJ2-7, is DTGVSQNPRHKITKRGQNVTFRCDPISEHNRLYWYRQTLGQGPEFLTYFQNEAQLEKSRLLSDRFSAERPKGSFSTLEIQRTEQGDSAMYLCASSLQSILTYEQYFGPGTRLTVT.

The table lists this clonotype with a few counts. The rearrangement uses TRBV9 and TRBJ2-5; the D gene is possibly TRBD2 (6 bases). Trimming removed 9 bases at V and 7 bases at J, with 22 bases between. The CDR3 runs to 14 residues. The germline gives CDR1 SGDLS, CDR2 YYNGEE. The CDR3 sequence: CATAEGPESGTQYF. Here the CDR3 DNA reads TGTGCCACCGCGGAGGGACCCGAGAGCGGGACCCAGTACTTC.

The rearrangement joins TRBV7-2 to TRBJ2-5; 10 bases agree with TRBD2. The J call may be incorrect, as the DNA end agrees better with TRBJ2-1. Germline V CDR1 and CDR2: SGHTA, FQGNSA. The CDR3 has 17 residues. This chain's CDR3 is CASSLGPWTSGHNEQFF. Here the CDR3 DNA reads TGTGCCAGCAGCTTAGGCCCTTGGACTAGCGGTCACAATGAGCAGTTCTTC.

The chain recombines TRBV7-2 with TRBJ2-5; 9 nucleotides match TRBD1. CDR1 is SGHTA and CDR2 is FQGNSA in the germline V gene. The CDR3 consists of 15 residues. After removal of 4 bases from V and 2 bases from J, the junction contained 5 bases not matched to a gene. CDR3 residues: CASSSRDRVQETQYF. CDR3 DNA: TGTGCCAGCAGCTCCCGGGACAGGGTTCAAGAGACCCAGTACTTC.

The chain combines TRBV5-6 with TRBJ2-3; 8 bases are shared with TRBD2. In germline, CDR1 is SGHDT, CDR2 YYEEEE. V trimming: 4 bases; J trimming: 6 bases; junction bases outside the gene matches: 10. The CDR3 runs 15 residues. The CDR3 protein is CASSQLAEKQDTQYF. CDR3 nucleotides: TGTGCCAGCAGCCAACTAGCGGAGAAGCAGGATACGCAGTATTTT.

This clonotype turned up a few times. The V call is TRBV25-1, the J call TRBJ1-1, with unresolved D. Germline V gene lookup returns CDR1 MGHDK and CDR2 SYGVNS. The ends were cut back, 8 bases at V and 7 bases at J, with 11 bases in the middle. The CDR3 runs to 11 residues. The CDR3 spells CASGVSYEAFF. The CDR3 nucleotides are TGTGCCAGCGGTGTGTCATATGAAGCTTTCTTT.

The chain links TRBV28 to TRBJ2-1; 10 bases line up with TRBD2. CDR3 length: 21 residues. V lost 4 bases, J lost 5 bases, and 23 bases stayed unmatched. Germline V gene lookup returns CDR1 MDHEN and CDR2 SYDVKM. The CDR3 coding sequence is TGTGCCAGCAGTTCGAAATATTGGTCTGGCTCGAGCGGGGGGGCCCACAATGAGCAGTTCTTC. It translates to CASSSKYWSGSSGGAHNEQFF.

In this sample, this clonotype turned up a few times. This rearrangement joins TRBV4-1 to TRBJ2-2; D gene uncertain. Trimming stripped 4 bases from V and 4 bases from J, with 16 bases between. CDR1 MGHRA and CDR2 YSYEKL come from the germline V gene. This CDR3 is built from 16 residues. The CDR3: CASSPPRGQITGELFF. Here the CDR3 DNA reads TGCGCCAGCAGCCCGCCTCGTGGGCAGATCACCGGGGAGCTGTTTTTT.

The chain carries TRBV12-3 or TRBV12-4 and TRBJ1-2; D gene ambiguous. The CDR3 contains 12 residues. V lost 8 bases, J lost 9 bases, and 16 bases lay in between. This chain's CDR3 is CASSRYLGRYTF. The CDR3, as DNA: TGTGCCAGCTCGAGATATCTTGGGCGCTACACCTTC.

The DNA of the CDR3 is TGCAGTGCCCTAAGGGCTAGCGGTCGGGGAGGGGAGACCCAGTACTTC. Its protein product is CSALRASGRGGETQYF. This chain connects TRBV20-1 to TRBJ2-5; 7 bases map to TRBD2. The CDR3 spans 16 residues. Germline V gene data show CDR1 as DFQATT and CDR2 as SNEGSKA (reference sequence). The V and J ends lost 6 bases and 5 bases, in that order; junction bases with no gene match: 18.